Listed below are T cell receptor beta chains from one sample, sequenced in a study of control samples from healthy donors and cancer patients. Only in-frame clones appear in the TCRdb table, and some are missing; sequencing was by immunoSEQ multiplex PCR. The sample yields more than 100,000 clones, roughly nine tenths seen once. The specimen sequenced was PBMCs. Source of these receptors: a man aged 50 or older with head and neck cancer. CDR3s include the opening cysteine and the closing phenylalanine or tryptophan. D genes are given only for firm matches. Clone size, where shown, is once, few, many, or a class for clones that have expanded.

D gene: .; V gene: TRBV6-1; J gene: TRBJ2-1; clone size: .; CDR3 protein: CASSEGYWTGEQFF; CDR3 DNA: TGTGCCAGCAGTGAAGGTTATTGGACGGGTGAGCAGTTCTTC
D gene: .; V gene: TRBV7-9; J gene: TRBJ2-1; clone size: .; CDR3 protein: CASSHGTDNYNEQFF; CDR3 DNA: TGTGCCAGCAGCCACGGGACGGACAACTACAATGAGCAGTTCTTC
D gene: .; V gene: TRBV30; J gene: TRBJ1-6; clone size: once; CDR3 protein: CAWSVGALGDSPLHF; CDR3 DNA: TGTGCCTGGAGTGTAGGGGCCCTAGGAGATTCACCCCTCCACTTT
D gene: TRBD1; V gene: TRBV18; J gene: TRBJ1-4; clone size: once; CDR3 protein: CASSPRTGDEKLFF; CDR3 DNA: TGTGCCAGCTCCCCCCGGACAGGAGATGAAAAACTGTTTTTT
D gene: TRBD2; V gene: TRBV20-1; J gene: TRBJ2-7; clone size: .; CDR3 protein: CSASVLAGGRREQYF; CDR3 DNA: TGCAGTGCTAGTGTCCTAGCGGGAGGGCGGCGCGAGCAGTACTTC
D gene: .; V gene: TRBV30; J gene: TRBJ1-2; clone size: .; CDR3 protein: CAWSANYGYTF; CDR3 DNA: TGTGCCTGGAGTGCTAACTATGGCTACACCTTC
D gene: .; V gene: TRBV27; J gene: TRBJ2-3; clone size: .; CDR3 protein: CASSFYDLAGTDTQYF; CDR3 DNA: TGTGCCAGCAGTTTTTACGACTTAGCGGGCACAGATACGCAGTATTTT
D gene: .; V gene: TRBV6-2/TRBV6-3; J gene: TRBJ1-1; clone size: .; CDR3 protein: CASSYGQGLNTEAFF; CDR3 DNA: TGTGCCAGCAGTTACGGTCAGGGCCTGAACACTGAAGCTTTCTTT
D gene: .; V gene: TRBV11-2; J gene: TRBJ1-1; clone size: .; CDR3 protein: CASSLRTDNTEAFF; CDR3 DNA: TGTGCCAGCAGCCTCCGGACAGATAACACTGAAGCTTTCTTT
D gene: TRBD1; V gene: TRBV5-1; J gene: TRBJ1-2; clone size: .; CDR3 protein: CASSDGTGGVFRYGYTF; CDR3 DNA: TGCGCCAGCAGCGACGGGACAGGGGGCGTATTTAGATATGGCTACACCTTC
D gene: TRBD1; V gene: TRBV11-2; J gene: TRBJ2-5; clone size: .; CDR3 protein: CASSPRLGTGRSSQETQYF; CDR3 DNA: TGTGCCAGCAGCCCTCGCCTTGGGACAGGTCGCTCGAGTCAAGAGACCCAGTACTTC
D gene: .; V gene: TRBV5-1; J gene: TRBJ1-4; clone size: .; CDR3 protein: CASSLVAGREKLFF; CDR3 DNA: TGCGCCAGCAGCTTAGTGGCAGGGCGTGAAAAACTGTTTTTT
D gene: TRBD2; V gene: TRBV11-2; J gene: TRBJ2-7; clone size: .; CDR3 protein: CASTYSGTNYEQYF; CDR3 DNA: TGTGCCAGCACCTATAGCGGGACGAACTACGAGCAGTACTTC
D gene: .; V gene: TRBV5-1; J gene: TRBJ2-5; clone size: few; CDR3 protein: CASSAGTSLQTQYF; CDR3 DNA: TGCGCCAGCAGCGCCGGGACATCTTTACAGACCCAGTACTTC
D gene: TRBD1; V gene: TRBV6-1; J gene: TRBJ2-7; clone size: .; CDR3 protein: CASSEYGTGSFEQYF; CDR3 DNA: TGTGCCAGCAGTGAATACGGGACAGGTTCTTTCGAGCAGTACTTC
D gene: TRBD1; V gene: TRBV6-5; J gene: TRBJ2-2; clone size: .; CDR3 protein: CASRTQGTNTGELFF; CDR3 DNA: TGTGCCAGCAGAACACAGGGGACGAACACCGGGGAGCTGTTTTTT
D gene: TRBD1; V gene: TRBV11-2; J gene: TRBJ2-1; clone size: .; CDR3 protein: CASSPRQGAGEQFF; CDR3 DNA: TGTGCCAGCAGCCCTCGACAGGGGGCAGGGGAGCAGTTCTTC
D gene: .; V gene: TRBV19; J gene: TRBJ2-1; clone size: .; CDR3 protein: CASSMGNYNEQFF; CDR3 DNA: TGTGCCAGTAGTATGGGGAATTACAATGAGCAGTTCTTC
D gene: .; V gene: TRBV19; J gene: TRBJ2-1; clone size: .; CDR3 protein: CASSSGVSYNEQFF; CDR3 DNA: TGTGCCAGTAGTTCAGGGGTCTCCTACAATGAGCAGTTCTTC
D gene: .; V gene: TRBV7-6; J gene: TRBJ1-2; clone size: .; CDR3 protein: CASSPRQSHGYTF; CDR3 DNA: TGTGCCAGCAGCCCTCGACAGAGTCATGGCTACACCTTC
D gene: .; V gene: TRBV10-3; J gene: TRBJ1-6; clone size: many; CDR3 protein: CAISEFGQENSPLHF; CDR3 DNA: TGTGCCATCAGTGAATTTGGGCAGGAGAATTCACCCCTCCACTTT
D gene: TRBD1; V gene: TRBV29-1; J gene: TRBJ1-2; clone size: .; CDR3 protein: CSVAMDRGRALGGYTF; CDR3 DNA: TGCAGCGTCGCCATGGACAGGGGTCGGGCATTAGGTGGCTACACCTTC
D gene: TRBD1; V gene: TRBV19; J gene: TRBJ2-6; clone size: few; CDR3 protein: CASTRTGAGANVLTF; CDR3 DNA: TGTGCCAGTACACGAACAGGGGCTGGGGCCAACGTCCTGACTTTC
D gene: .; V gene: TRBV27; J gene: TRBJ1-5; clone size: .; CDR3 protein: CASPTGGDQPQHF; CDR3 DNA: TGTGCCAGCCCCACAGGTGGGGATCAGCCCCAGCATTTT
D gene: .; V gene: TRBV29-1; J gene: TRBJ1-6; clone size: few; CDR3 protein: CSVEISANSPLHF; CDR3 DNA: TGCAGCGTCGAGATTTCCGCCAATTCACCCCTCCACTTT
D gene: .; V gene: TRBV5-4; J gene: TRBJ2-7; clone size: .; CDR3 protein: CASSLVGSYEQYF; CDR3 DNA: TGTGCCAGCAGCTTGGTCGGATCCTACGAGCAGTACTTC
D gene: .; V gene: TRBV2; J gene: TRBJ2-7; clone size: few; CDR3 protein: CASSETLISYEQYF; CDR3 DNA: TGTGCCAGCAGTGAAACATTGATTTCCTACGAGCAGTACTTC
D gene: .; V gene: TRBV12-3/TRBV12-4; J gene: TRBJ2-1; clone size: .; CDR3 protein: CASSYSSYNEQFF; CDR3 DNA: TGTGCCAGCAGTTACAGCTCCTACAATGAGCAGTTCTTC
D gene: TRBD1; V gene: TRBV5-1; J gene: TRBJ1-1; clone size: .; CDR3 protein: CASRDRGSSEAFF; CDR3 DNA: TGCGCCAGCAGGGACAGGGGGAGTTCTGAAGCTTTCTTT
D gene: TRBD1; V gene: TRBV6-1; J gene: TRBJ1-2; clone size: .; CDR3 protein: CASSEGGQGMSSYGYTF; CDR3 DNA: TGTGCCAGCAGTGAAGGGGGACAGGGGATGAGTTCTTACGGCTACACCTTC
D gene: .; V gene: TRBV19; J gene: TRBJ1-1; clone size: .; CDR3 protein: CASSMGEANTEAFF; CDR3 DNA: TGTGCCAGTAGTATGGGGGAGGCGAACACTGAAGCTTTCTTT
D gene: .; V gene: TRBV5-6; J gene: TRBJ1-6; clone size: .; CDR3 protein: CASSFWTPSYNSPLHF; CDR3 DNA: TGTGCCAGCAGCTTTTGGACGCCTTCCTATAATTCACCCCTCCACTTT
D gene: TRBD2; V gene: TRBV24-1; J gene: TRBJ2-1; clone size: .; CDR3 protein: CATSDRGLAGSSYNEQFF; CDR3 DNA: TGTGCCACCAGTGACCGTGGACTAGCGGGGAGCTCCTACAATGAGCAGTTCTTC
D gene: TRBD1; V gene: TRBV5-1; J gene: TRBJ1-4; clone size: .; CDR3 protein: CASSPGGTGGTNEKLFF; CDR3 DNA: TGCGCCAGCAGCCCGGGGGGGACAGGAGGGACTAATGAAAAACTGTTTTTT
D gene: TRBD1; V gene: TRBV28; J gene: TRBJ2-3; clone size: .; CDR3 protein: CASSLQGAADTQYF; CDR3 DNA: TGTGCCAGCAGTCTACAGGGGGCGGCCGATACGCAGTATTTT
D gene: TRBD1; V gene: TRBV19; J gene: TRBJ2-3; clone size: .; CDR3 protein: CASSMKDRVQYTQYF; CDR3 DNA: TGTGCCAGTAGTATGAAGGACAGGGTGCAATATACGCAGTATTTT
D gene: .; V gene: TRBV6-5; J gene: TRBJ2-1; clone size: .; CDR3 protein: CASSYAYGDNEQFF; CDR3 DNA: TGTGCCAGCAGTTACGCGTATGGGGACAATGAGCAGTTCTTC
D gene: .; V gene: TRBV27; J gene: TRBJ1-2; clone size: .; CDR3 protein: CASRLTLGSNYGYTF; CDR3 DNA: TGTGCCAGCAGGCTAACCTTGGGGTCTAACTATGGCTACACCTTC
D gene: TRBD2; V gene: TRBV6-2/TRBV6-3; J gene: TRBJ2-6; clone size: .; CDR3 protein: CASSSPLIAGGLLGANVLTF; CDR3 DNA: TGTGCCAGCAGTTCCCCCCTTATAGCGGGGGGACTGCTAGGGGCCAACGTCCTGACTTTC
D gene: .; V gene: TRBV11-3; J gene: TRBJ2-1; clone size: .; CDR3 protein: CASSPNPSGDHEQFF; CDR3 DNA: TGTGCCAGCAGCCCCAACCCATCGGGGGATCATGAGCAGTTCTTC
D gene: .; V gene: TRBV19; J gene: TRBJ1-5; clone size: .; CDR3 protein: CASSIVPANQPQHF; CDR3 DNA: TGTGCCAGTAGTATAGTCCCAGCTAATCAGCCCCAGCATTTT
D gene: TRBD2; V gene: TRBV15; J gene: TRBJ2-1; clone size: .; CDR3 protein: CATSRGLAEQFF; CDR3 DNA: TGTGCCACCAGCAGAGGACTAGCCGAGCAGTTCTTC
D gene: .; V gene: TRBV27; J gene: TRBJ1-1; clone size: .; CDR3 protein: CASRGAYLDKNTEAFF; CDR3 DNA: TGTGCCAGCAGGGGGGCATACCTCGACAAAAACACTGAAGCTTTCTTT
D gene: .; V gene: TRBV7-9; J gene: TRBJ2-1; clone size: .; CDR3 protein: CASSLALGRLGYNEQFF; CDR3 DNA: TGTGCCAGCAGCTTAGCGCTGGGCAGACTAGGGTACAATGAGCAGTTCTTC
D gene: .; V gene: TRBV2; J gene: TRBJ2-2; clone size: .; CDR3 protein: CASGDVPANTGELFF; CDR3 DNA: TGTGCCAGCGGGGACGTTCCCGCGAACACCGGGGAGCTGTTTTTT
D gene: TRBD2; V gene: TRBV13; J gene: TRBJ2-7; clone size: .; CDR3 protein: CASSLRLARVKNF; CDR3 DNA: TGTGCCAGCAGCTTGCGACTAGCGAGGGTGAAAAACTTC
D gene: .; V gene: TRBV19; J gene: TRBJ2-2; clone size: .; CDR3 protein: CASSILGPPRAGELFF; CDR3 DNA: TGTGCCAGTAGTATCTTGGGACCTCCCCGGGCCGGGGAGCTGTTTTTT
D gene: .; V gene: TRBV28; J gene: TRBJ2-5; clone size: .; CDR3 protein: CASSPFGGWQETQYF; CDR3 DNA: TGTGCCAGCAGTCCCTTTGGGGGGTGGCAAGAGACCCAGTACTTC
D gene: TRBD1; V gene: TRBV14; J gene: TRBJ2-2; clone size: .; CDR3 protein: CASRKQGASGELFF; CDR3 DNA: TGTGCCAGCAGAAAGCAGGGGGCAAGCGGGGAGCTGTTTTTT
D gene: TRBD1; V gene: TRBV7-3; J gene: TRBJ1-1; clone size: .; CDR3 protein: CASSQWDRGRGPEAFF; CDR3 DNA: TGTGCCAGCAGCCAATGGGACAGGGGGCGCGGTCCTGAAGCTTTCTTT
D gene: TRBD2; V gene: TRBV7-9; J gene: TRBJ2-1; clone size: .; CDR3 protein: CASSLGTSGFYNEQFF; CDR3 DNA: TGTGCCAGCAGCTTGGGGACTAGCGGATTCTACAATGAGCAGTTCTTC
D gene: TRBD1; V gene: TRBV5-6; J gene: TRBJ2-1; clone size: .; CDR3 protein: CASSFKDRVYNEQFF; CDR3 DNA: TGTGCCAGCAGCTTTAAGGACAGGGTCTACAATGAGCAGTTCTTC
D gene: .; V gene: TRBV6-4; J gene: TRBJ1-2; clone size: .; CDR3 protein: CASSFVFLRLIYGYTF; CDR3 DNA: TGTGCCAGCAGTTTTGTTTTCCTACGCCTCATCTATGGCTACACCTTC
D gene: .; V gene: TRBV5-1; J gene: TRBJ2-1; clone size: .; CDR3 protein: CASSLAGQEGEQFF; CDR3 DNA: TGCGCCAGCAGCTTGGCGGGGCAGGAAGGTGAGCAGTTCTTC
D gene: TRBD1; V gene: TRBV27; J gene: TRBJ1-1; clone size: .; CDR3 protein: CASSSHRRTGGFAEAFF; CDR3 DNA: TGTGCCAGCAGTTCCCATCGGAGGACAGGGGGCTTCGCTGAAGCTTTCTTT